Below are 4 T cell receptor beta chains sequenced from a single sample in a study of shared clonotypes between healthy human individuals. TCRdb's table, derived via immunoSEQ multiplex PCR, lists solely in-frame clones and lacks some. The sample records 2.3 million or so clones, 90% to 95% being singletons. Sequenced: naive CD4+ T cells from PBMCs. The subset is: CD45RA+ positively selected. All receptors derive from a young man in good health. Some clones in this sample may be carry-over from other donors' samples.

The chain combines TRBV5-1 with TRBJ2-5; 8 nucleotides align to TRBD1. The trim removed 5 bases at V and 3 bases at J, leaving 6 bases unmatched. CDR1 and CDR2 (germline): SGHRS, YFSETQ. The CDR3 extends over 14 amino acids. Written as DNA, the CDR3 is TGCGCCAGCAGTCCAGGGGGCTGGGAAGAGACCCAGTACTTC. It translates to CASSPGGWEETQYF. The full variable domain, completed using reference TRBV5-1 and TRBJ2-5, is KAGVTQTPRYLIKTRGQQVTLSCSPISGHRSVSWYQQTPGQGLQFLFEYFSETQRNKGNFPGRFSGRQFSNSRSEMNVSTLELGDSALYLCASSPGGWEETQYFGPGTRLLVL.

The V gene is TRBV6-5, the J gene TRBJ1-2; D is uncertain. The CDR3 runs 15 residues. Germline V gene data show CDR1 as MNHEY and CDR2 as SVGAGI. Trimming pared 0 bases from V and 7 bases from J, leaving 15 bases between. The CDR3 loop reads CASSYSAPLVGGYTF. In nucleotides, the CDR3 is TGTGCCAGCAGTTACTCCGCCCCCCTGGTGGGTGGCTACACCTTC.

CDR3 residues: CASSGQGRDNQPQHF. CDR3 bases: TGTGCCAGCAGCGGACAGGGCAGGGACAATCAGCCCCAGCATTTT. This rearrangement joins TRBV2 to TRBJ1-5; 8 positions agree with TRBD1. The J segment lost 3 bases and the V segment lost 6 bases, leaving 7 bases of the junction unmatched. This CDR3 is 15 amino acids long. In germline, CDR1 is SNHLY, CDR2 FYNNEI.

Details on this clone: This CDR3 is also generated by other DNA sequences in the sample. The V and J genes are TRBV20-1 and TRBJ2-7; unclear D gene. V dropped 3 bases and J dropped 2 bases, with 5 bases sitting between them. Germline V lookup: CDR1 DFQATT, CDR2 SNEGSKA (reference sequence). This CDR3 has 11 amino acids. CDR3 in DNA: TGCAGTGCTAGCGGAGCCTACGAGCAGTACTTC. It translates to CSASGAYEQYF.